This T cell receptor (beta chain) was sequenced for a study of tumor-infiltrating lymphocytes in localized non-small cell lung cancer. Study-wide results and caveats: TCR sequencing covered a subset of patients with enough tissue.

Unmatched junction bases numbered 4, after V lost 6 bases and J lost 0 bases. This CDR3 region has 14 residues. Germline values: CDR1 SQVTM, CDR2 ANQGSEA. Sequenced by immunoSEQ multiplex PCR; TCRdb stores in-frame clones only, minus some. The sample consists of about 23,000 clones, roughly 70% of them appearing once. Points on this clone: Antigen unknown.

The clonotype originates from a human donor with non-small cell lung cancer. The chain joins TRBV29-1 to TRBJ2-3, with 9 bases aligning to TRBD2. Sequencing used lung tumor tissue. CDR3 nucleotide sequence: TGCAGCGTGGCTAGCGGGAAAAGCACAGATACGCAGTATTTT. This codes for CSVASGKSTDTQYF.